Sequencing of this T cell receptor beta chain was carried out in a study of regulatory T cells in long-lasting Graves disease. This sample's time point: persistent/refractory GD, antithyroid drugs over 5 years with positive TRAb. PBMC-extracted RNA yielded the TCR library. This clonotype was seen just once. The CDR3 has 13 residues. Per the germline V gene, CDR1 is SQVTM and CDR2 is ANQGSEA. Between the trimmed V and J ends, which lost 7 bases and 1 base, there was a span of 13 bases. TCR beta libraries were built with iRepertoire HTBI primers and Arm-PCR of CDR3 regions. TCRdb re-derived calls from the multiplex PCR reads in MiXCR, one entry per CDR3 protein. The sample carries 500,000 to 800,000 distinct CDR3 sequences, around 30% recorded once.

This clonotype was sampled from a female donor with Graves disease. The rearrangement joins TRBV29-1 to TRBJ1-1; maybe TRBD1 (6 bases). The source was peripheral blood mononuclear cells (PBMCs), collected when the disease was refractory, from a patient treated with antithyroid drugs. DNA for the CDR3: TGCAGCGCTCGTTCAGGGGAGAACACTGAAGCTTTCTTT. Translated, it gives CSARSGENTEAFF.